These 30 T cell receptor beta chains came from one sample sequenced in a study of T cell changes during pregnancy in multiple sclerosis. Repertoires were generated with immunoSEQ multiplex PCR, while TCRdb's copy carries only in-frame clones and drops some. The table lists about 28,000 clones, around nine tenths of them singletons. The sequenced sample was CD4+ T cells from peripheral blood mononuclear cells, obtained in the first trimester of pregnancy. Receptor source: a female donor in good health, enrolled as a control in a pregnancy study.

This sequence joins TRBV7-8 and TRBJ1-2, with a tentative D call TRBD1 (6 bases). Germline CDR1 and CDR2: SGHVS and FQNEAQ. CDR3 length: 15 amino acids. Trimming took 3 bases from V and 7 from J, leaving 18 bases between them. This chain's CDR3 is CASSLGEQGWGGYTF. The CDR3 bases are TGTGCCAGCAGCTTGGGTGAACAGGGTTGGGGTGGCTACACCTTC.

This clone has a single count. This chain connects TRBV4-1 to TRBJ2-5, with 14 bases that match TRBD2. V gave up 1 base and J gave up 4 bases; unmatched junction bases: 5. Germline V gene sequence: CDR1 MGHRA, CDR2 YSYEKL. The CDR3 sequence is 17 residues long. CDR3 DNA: TGCGCCAGCAGCCAAGGAAGACTAGCGGGGGGGCGAGAGACCCAGTACTTC. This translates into CASSQGRLAGGRETQYF.

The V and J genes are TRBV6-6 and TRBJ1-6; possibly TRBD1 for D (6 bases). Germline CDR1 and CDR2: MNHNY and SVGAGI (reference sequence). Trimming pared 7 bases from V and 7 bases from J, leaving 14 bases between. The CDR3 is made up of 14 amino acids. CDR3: CASNSGTRNSPLHF. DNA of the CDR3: TGTGCCAGCAATTCCGGGACACGGAATTCACCCCTCCACTTT.

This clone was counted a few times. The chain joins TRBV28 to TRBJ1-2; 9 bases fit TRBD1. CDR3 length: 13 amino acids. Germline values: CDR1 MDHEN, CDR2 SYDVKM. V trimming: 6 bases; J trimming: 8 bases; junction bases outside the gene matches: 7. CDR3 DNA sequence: TGTGCCAGCAGGCCTACAGGGGGCGGGGGCTACACCTTC. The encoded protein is CASRPTGGGGYTF.

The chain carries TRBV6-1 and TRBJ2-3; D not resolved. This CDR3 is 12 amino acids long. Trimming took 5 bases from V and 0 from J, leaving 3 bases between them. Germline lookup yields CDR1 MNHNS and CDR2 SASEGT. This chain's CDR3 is CASSSSTDTQYF. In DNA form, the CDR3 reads TGTGCCAGCAGTTCTAGCACAGATACGCAGTATTTT.

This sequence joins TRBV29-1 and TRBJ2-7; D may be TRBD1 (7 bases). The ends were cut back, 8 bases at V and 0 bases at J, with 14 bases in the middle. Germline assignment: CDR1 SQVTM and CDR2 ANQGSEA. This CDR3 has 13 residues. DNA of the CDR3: TGCAGCACGGGGACAGCGGGCTCCTACGAGCAGTACTTC. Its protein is CSTGTAGSYEQYF.

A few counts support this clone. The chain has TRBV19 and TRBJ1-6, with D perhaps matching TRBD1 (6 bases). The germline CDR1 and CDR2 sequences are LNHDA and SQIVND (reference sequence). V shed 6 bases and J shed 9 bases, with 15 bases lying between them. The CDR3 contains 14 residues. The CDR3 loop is CASRGAGPSSPLHF. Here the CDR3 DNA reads TGTGCCAGTAGGGGGGCAGGTCCGTCTTCACCCCTCCACTTT.

The CDR3 reads CASSLILYGEQYF. CDR3 DNA sequence: TGTGCCAGCAGCTTAATATTGTACGGGGAGCAGTACTTC. The V call is TRBV7-2, the J call TRBJ2-7; D remains ambiguous. Germline CDR1 and CDR2: SGHTA and FQGNSA. The V gene lost 2 bases and the J gene lost 7 bases, with 12 bases spanning the gap. This CDR3 spans 13 amino acids.

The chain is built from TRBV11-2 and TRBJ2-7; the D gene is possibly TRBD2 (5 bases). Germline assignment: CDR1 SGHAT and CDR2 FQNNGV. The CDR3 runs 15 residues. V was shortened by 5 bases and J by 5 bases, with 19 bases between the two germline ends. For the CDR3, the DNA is TGTGCCAGCAGCCCCTTGAGAGGGAGATCCAACGAGCAGTACTTC. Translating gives CASSPLRGRSNEQYF.

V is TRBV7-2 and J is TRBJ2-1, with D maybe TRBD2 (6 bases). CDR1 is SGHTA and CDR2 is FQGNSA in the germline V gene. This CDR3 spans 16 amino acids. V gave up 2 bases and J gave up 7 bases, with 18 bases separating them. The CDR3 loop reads CASSLRTGESLNEQFF. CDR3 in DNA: TGTGCCAGCAGCTTAAGAACGGGAGAGAGCCTGAATGAGCAGTTCTTC. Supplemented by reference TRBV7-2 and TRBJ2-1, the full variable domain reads GAGVSQSPSNKVTEKGKDVELRCDPISGHTALYWYRQSLGQGLEFLIYFQGNSAPDKSGLPSDRFSAERTGGSVSTLTIQRTQQEDSAVYLCASSLRTGESLNEQFFGPGTRLTVL.

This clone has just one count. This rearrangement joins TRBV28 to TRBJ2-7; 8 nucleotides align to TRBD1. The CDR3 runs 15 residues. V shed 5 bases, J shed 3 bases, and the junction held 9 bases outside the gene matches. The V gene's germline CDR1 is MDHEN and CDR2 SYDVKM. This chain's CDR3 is CASSAGGILDYEQYF. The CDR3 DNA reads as TGTGCCAGCAGTGCAGGGGGCATTTTAGACTACGAGCAGTACTTC. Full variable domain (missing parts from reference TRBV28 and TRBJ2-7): DVKVTQSSRYLVKRTGEKVFLECVQDMDHENMFWYRQDPGLGLRLIYFSYDVKMKEKGDIPEGYSVSREKKERFSLILESASTNQTSMYLCASSAGGILDYEQYFGPGTRLTVT.

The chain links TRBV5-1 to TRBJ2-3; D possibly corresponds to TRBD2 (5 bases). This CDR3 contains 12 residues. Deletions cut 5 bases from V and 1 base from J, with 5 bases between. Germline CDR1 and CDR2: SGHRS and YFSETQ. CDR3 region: CASRRGTDTQYF. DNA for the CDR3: TGCGCCAGCAGGAGGGGCACAGATACGCAGTATTTT.

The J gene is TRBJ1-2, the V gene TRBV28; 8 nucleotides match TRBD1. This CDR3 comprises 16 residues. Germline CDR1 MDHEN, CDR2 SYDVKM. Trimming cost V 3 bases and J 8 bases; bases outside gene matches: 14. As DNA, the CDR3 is TGTGCCAGCAGTTTTATTCCGGGCAGGGGGCGGTACGGCTACACCTTC. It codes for CASSFIPGRGRYGYTF.

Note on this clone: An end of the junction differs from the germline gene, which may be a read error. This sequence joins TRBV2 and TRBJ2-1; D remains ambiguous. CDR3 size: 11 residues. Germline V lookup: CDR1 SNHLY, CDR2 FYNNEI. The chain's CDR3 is CASSEYKEQFF. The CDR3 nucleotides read TGTGCCAGCAGTGAGTACAAAGAGCAGTTCTTC.

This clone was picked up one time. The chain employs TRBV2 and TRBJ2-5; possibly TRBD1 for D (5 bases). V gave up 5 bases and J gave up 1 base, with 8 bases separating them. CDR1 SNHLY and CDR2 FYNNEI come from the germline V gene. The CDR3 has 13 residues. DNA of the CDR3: TGTGCCAGCAGTCCAGGGATCCAAGAGACCCAGTACTTC. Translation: CASSPGIQETQYF.

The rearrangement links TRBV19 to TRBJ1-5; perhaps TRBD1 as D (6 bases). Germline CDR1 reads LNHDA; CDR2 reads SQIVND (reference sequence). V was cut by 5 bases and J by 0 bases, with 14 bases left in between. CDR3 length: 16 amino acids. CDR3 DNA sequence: TGTGCCAGTAGTGAGGGACACCCATATAGCAATCAGCCCCAGCATTTT. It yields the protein CASSEGHPYSNQPQHF.

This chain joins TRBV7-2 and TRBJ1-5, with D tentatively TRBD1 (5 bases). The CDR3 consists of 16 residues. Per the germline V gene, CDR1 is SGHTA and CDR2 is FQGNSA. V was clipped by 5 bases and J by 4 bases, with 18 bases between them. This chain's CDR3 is CASSPGEGRANQPQHF. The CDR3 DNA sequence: TGTGCCAGCAGCCCGGGGGAGGGACGAGCAAATCAGCCCCAGCATTTT.

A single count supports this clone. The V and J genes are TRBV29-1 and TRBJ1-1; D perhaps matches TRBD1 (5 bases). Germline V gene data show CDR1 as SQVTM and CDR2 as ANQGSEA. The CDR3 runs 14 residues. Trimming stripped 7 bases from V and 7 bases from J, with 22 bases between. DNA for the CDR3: TGCAGCGCTCAGCAAGGGCAGGGAATGGGTGAAGCTTTCTTT. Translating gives CSAQQGQGMGEAFF.

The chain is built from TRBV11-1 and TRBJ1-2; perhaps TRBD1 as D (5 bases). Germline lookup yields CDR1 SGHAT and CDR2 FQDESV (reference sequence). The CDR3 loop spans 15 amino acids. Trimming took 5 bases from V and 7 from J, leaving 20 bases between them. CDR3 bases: TGTGCCAGCAGCCCGACACAGGTCGGTACCATTGGCTACACCTTC. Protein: CASSPTQVGTIGYTF.

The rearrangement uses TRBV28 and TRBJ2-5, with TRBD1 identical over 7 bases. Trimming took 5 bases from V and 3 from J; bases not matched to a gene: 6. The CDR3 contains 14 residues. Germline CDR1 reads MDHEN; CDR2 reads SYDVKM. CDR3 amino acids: CASSQRQGKETQYF. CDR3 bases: TGTGCCAGCAGTCAACGACAGGGAAAAGAGACCCAGTACTTC.

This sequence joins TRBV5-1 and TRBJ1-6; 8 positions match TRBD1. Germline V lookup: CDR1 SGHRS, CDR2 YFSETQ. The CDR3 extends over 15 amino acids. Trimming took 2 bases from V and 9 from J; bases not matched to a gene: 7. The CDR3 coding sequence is TGCGCCAGCAGCTTCCAGGGGGCCGGAGTTTCACCCCTCCACTTT. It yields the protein CASSFQGAGVSPLHF. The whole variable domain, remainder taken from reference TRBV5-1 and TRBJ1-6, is KAGVTQTPRYLIKTRGQQVTLSCSPISGHRSVSWYQQTPGQGLQFLFEYFSETQRNKGNFPGRFSGRQFSNSRSEMNVSTLELGDSALYLCASSFQGAGVSPLHFGNGTRLTVT.

Here the CDR3 reads CASSLVGQGTSGRTDTQYF. DNA for the CDR3: TGCGCCAGCAGCTTGGTAGGACAGGGGACTAGCGGGAGAACAGATACGCAGTATTTT. The rearrangement uses TRBV5-1 and TRBJ2-3; the match to TRBD2 covers 14 bases. CDR1 and CDR2 from the germline V gene are SGHRS and YFSETQ. This CDR3 is built from 19 residues. The V segment lost 0 bases and the J segment 3 bases; nucleotides outside the gene matches: 9. Drawing the rest from reference TRBV5-1 and TRBJ2-3, the complete variable domain is KAGVTQTPRYLIKTRGQQVTLSCSPISGHRSVSWYQQTPGQGLQFLFEYFSETQRNKGNFPGRFSGRQFSNSRSEMNVSTLELGDSALYLCASSLVGQGTSGRTDTQYFGPGTRLTVL.

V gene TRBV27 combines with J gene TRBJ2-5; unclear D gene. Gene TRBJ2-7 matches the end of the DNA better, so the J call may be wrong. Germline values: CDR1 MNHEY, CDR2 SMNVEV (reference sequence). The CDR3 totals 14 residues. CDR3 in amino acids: CASSFSLLYYEQYF. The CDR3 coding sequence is TGTGCCAGCAGTTTCTCTCTTCTCTACTACGAGCAGTACTTC.

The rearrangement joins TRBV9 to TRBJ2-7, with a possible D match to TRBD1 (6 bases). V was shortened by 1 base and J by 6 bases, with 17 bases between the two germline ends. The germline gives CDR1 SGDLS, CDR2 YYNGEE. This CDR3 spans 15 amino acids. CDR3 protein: CASSVSTGRGSEQYF. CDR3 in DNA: TGTGCCAGCAGCGTATCGACAGGTCGAGGTTCCGAGCAGTACTTC. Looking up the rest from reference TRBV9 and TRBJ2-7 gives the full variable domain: DSGVTQTPKHLITATGQRVTLRCSPRSGDLSVYWYQQSLDQGLQFLIQYYNGEERAKGNILERFSAQQFPDLHSELNLSSLELGDSALYFCASSVSTGRGSEQYFGPGTRLTVT.

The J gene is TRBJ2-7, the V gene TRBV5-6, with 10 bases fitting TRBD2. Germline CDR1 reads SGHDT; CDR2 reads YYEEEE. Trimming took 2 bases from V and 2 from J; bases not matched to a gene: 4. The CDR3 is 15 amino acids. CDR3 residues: CASSFRAGGPYEQYF. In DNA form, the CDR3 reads TGTGCCAGCAGCTTCAGAGCGGGAGGGCCCTACGAGCAGTACTTC.

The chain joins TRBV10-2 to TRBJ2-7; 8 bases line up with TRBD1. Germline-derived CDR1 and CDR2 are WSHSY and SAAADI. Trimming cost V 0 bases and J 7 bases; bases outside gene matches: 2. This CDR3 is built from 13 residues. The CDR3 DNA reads TGCGCCAGCAGTGAGTCGGACAGGGATGAGCAGTACTTC. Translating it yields CASSESDRDEQYF.

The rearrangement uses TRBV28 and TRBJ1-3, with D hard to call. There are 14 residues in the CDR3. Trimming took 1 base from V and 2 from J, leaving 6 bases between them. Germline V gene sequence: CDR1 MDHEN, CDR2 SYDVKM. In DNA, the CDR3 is TGTGCCAGCAGTTTATCCCCCGCTGGAAACACCATATATTTT. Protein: CASSLSPAGNTIYF. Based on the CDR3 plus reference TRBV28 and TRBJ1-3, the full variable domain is DVKVTQSSRYLVKRTGEKVFLECVQDMDHENMFWYRQDPGLGLRLIYFSYDVKMKEKGDIPEGYSVSREKKERFSLILESASTNQTSMYLCASSLSPAGNTIYFGEGSWLTVV.

CDR3: CASSVDRASNQPQHF. In DNA form, the CDR3 reads TGTGCCAGCAGCGTGGACAGGGCGAGCAATCAGCCCCAGCATTTT. This rearrangement joins TRBV2 to TRBJ1-5; TRBD1 matches 8 bases. The V gene end was trimmed by 6 bases and the J gene end by 1 base; junction bases not matched to a gene: 5. The germline V gene encodes CDR1 SNHLY and CDR2 FYNNEI. The CDR3 extends over 15 amino acids.

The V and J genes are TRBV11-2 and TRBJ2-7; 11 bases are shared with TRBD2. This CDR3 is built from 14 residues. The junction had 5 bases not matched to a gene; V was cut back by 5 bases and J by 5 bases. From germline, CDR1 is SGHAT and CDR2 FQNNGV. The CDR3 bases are TGTGCCAGCAGCCCTCCGGGACTAGCGGACGAGCAGTACTTC. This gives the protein CASSPPGLADEQYF.

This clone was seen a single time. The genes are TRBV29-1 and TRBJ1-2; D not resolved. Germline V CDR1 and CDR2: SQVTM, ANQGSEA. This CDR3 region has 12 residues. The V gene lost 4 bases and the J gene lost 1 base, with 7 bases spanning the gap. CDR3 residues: CSVASLNYGYTF. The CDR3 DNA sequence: TGCAGCGTTGCCTCCCTTAACTATGGCTACACCTTC.